The 15 T cell receptor beta chains below all came from one sample that was sequenced in a study of T cells in women clearing cervical HPV infection. The data were produced by immunoSEQ multiplex PCR, yet TCRdb's version contains in-frame clones alone and is incomplete. Its clone listing holds around 18,000 clones. The sequencing input was blood buffy coat. All receptors come from a woman between 18 and 70 years old with a cervical HPV16 infection that either progressed to CIN3+ or cleared (not recorded which).

A remark on this clone: Coverage ceases 3 residues before the CDR3 finishes, and the germline J gene fills in the end. The chain combines TRBV5-1 with TRBJ2-3, with D possibly matching TRBD2 (6 bases). From germline, CDR1 is SGHRS and CDR2 YFSETQ. This CDR3 spans 15 amino acids. The covered CDR3 bases are TGCGCCAGCAGCTTGAGGTCTTCCGGGGAGGAGACG. It specifies CASSLRSSGEET. The whole CDR3 reads CASSLRSSGEETQYF. Full variable domain (missing parts from reference TRBV5-1 and TRBJ2-3): KAGVTQTPRYLIKTRGQQVTLSCSPISGHRSVSWYQQTPGQGLQFLFEYFSETQRNKGNFPGRFSGRQFSNSRSEMNVSTLELGDSALYLCASSLRSSGEETQYFGPGTRLTVL.

As regards this clone: The read is 3 residues too short to cover the CDR3 end, so that end is filled in from the germline J gene. V usage is TRBV7-2 and J usage is TRBJ1-2, with 9 nucleotides matching TRBD1. The J segment lost 3 bases and the V segment lost 1 base, leaving 0 bases of the junction unmatched. The CDR3 is made up of 14 amino acids. Germline CDR1 SGHTA, CDR2 FQGNSA. Incomplete CDR3 DNA: TGTGCCAGCAGCTTAGACAGGGGGCACTATGGC. Amino acid sequence: CASSLDRGHYG. The entire CDR3 protein is CASSLDRGHYGYTF.

A word on this clone: With the read ending 3 residues before the CDR3 end, the germline J gene is used to fill in that end. The rearrangement links TRBV20-1 to TRBJ2-3, with D maybe TRBD1 (5 bases). Germline lookup yields CDR1 DFQATT and CDR2 SNEGSKA (reference sequence). The CDR3 covers 12 residues. The CDR3 bases that were read are TGCAGTGCTCGACAGTACCAAGAGACG. Translated: CSARQYQET. From start to end, the CDR3 is CSARQYQETQYF.

Turning to this clone: The read terminates 3 residues ahead of where the CDR3 ends, so the germline J gene completes it. V and J are TRBV18 and TRBJ1-1, with D perhaps matching TRBD1 (6 bases). Looked up from germline, CDR1 is KGHSH and CDR2 is LQKENI. V was shortened by 0 bases and J by 5 bases, with 16 bases between the two germline ends. This CDR3 comprises 16 residues. The CDR3 DNA, read in part, is TGTGCCAGCTCACCACCGGGGGCGCCGGGTAGGACTGAA. Translated: CASSPPGAPGRTE. The whole CDR3 protein reads CASSPPGAPGRTEAFF.

A word on this clone: The sequenced fragment ends 3 residues before the CDR3 boundary, so the rest is inferred from the germline J gene. The chain has TRBV30 and TRBJ1-2, with D possibly matching TRBD1 (5 bases). The V gene's germline CDR1 is GTSNPN and CDR2 SVGIG (reference sequence). CDR3 size: 12 residues. Trimming took 6 bases from V and 3 from J, leaving 11 bases between them. The CDR3 sequence is CACADRHYGYTF. The DNA read from the CDR3 is TGTGCCTGCGCAGACAGACACTATGGC.

This clone is medium-sized (0.01 to 0.1%) by frequency. The chain's CDR3 is CSARDGQGADIQYF. The DNA read from the CDR3 is TGCAGTGCTAGAGACGGACAGGGGGCTGACATT. The V call is TRBV20-1, the J call TRBJ2-4; TRBD1 aligns across 11 bases. The read ends 3 residues shy of where the CDR3 ends; the end is completed using the germline J gene. Germline CDR1 and CDR2: DFQATT and SNEGSKA (reference sequence). The J segment lost 8 bases and the V segment lost 0 bases, leaving 3 bases of the junction unmatched. This CDR3 region has 14 residues.

With respect to this clone: With the read ending 3 residues before the CDR3 end, the germline J gene is used to fill in that end. J is TRBJ1-1 and V is TRBV11-2; 8 nucleotides match TRBD1. Germline V gene data show CDR1 as SGHAT and CDR2 as FQNNGV. The J segment lost 5 bases and the V segment lost 4 bases, leaving 3 bases of the junction unmatched. CDR3 length: 13 residues. The CDR3 DNA, read in part, is TGTGCCAGCAGCTCACAGGGGGGGACTGAA. This codes for CASSSQGGTE. The full CDR3 protein is CASSSQGGTEAFF.

Concerning this clone: The CDR3 is cut off 3 residues early in the read; its end comes from the germline J gene. The J gene is TRBJ2-2, the V gene TRBV5-1; 9 positions match TRBD1. The germline gives CDR1 SGHRS, CDR2 YFSETQ. The CDR3 spans 15 residues. The DNA read from the CDR3 is TGCGCCAGCAGCCAACCGGGACAGGGTAATGAAAAG. Residues: CASSQPGQGNEK. Given in full, the CDR3 is CASSQPGQGNEKLFF.

In regard to this clone: Read coverage stops 3 residues before the CDR3 terminus; the germline J gene supplies the remainder. V gene TRBV11-2 combines with J gene TRBJ1-1, with a weak D call TRBD1 (5 bases). There are 14 residues in the CDR3. V dropped 5 bases and J dropped 1 base, with 11 bases sitting between them. Germline V gene sequence: CDR1 SGHAT, CDR2 FQNNGV. CDR3 protein: CASSPGFSNTEAFF. The part of the CDR3 DNA that was read is TGTGCCAGCAGCCCAGGGTTTTCGAACACTGAA. The variable domain in full, completed from reference TRBV11-2 and TRBJ1-1, reads EAGVAQSPRYKIIEKRQSVAFWCNPISGHATLYWYQQILGQGPKLLIQFQNNGVVDDSQLPKDRFSAERLKGVDSTLKIQPAKLEDSAVYLCASSPGFSNTEAFFGQGTRLTVV.

About this clone itself: The missing CDR3 end, 3 residues past where the read stops, is filled in from the germline J gene. V and J are TRBV6-2 or TRBV6-3 and TRBJ1-2; D unclear. Germline V gene lookup returns CDR1 MNHEY and CDR2 SVGEGT. This CDR3 contains 13 residues. Trimming took off 2 bases at V and 3 bases at J, with 7 bases between the two ends. CDR3 sequence: CASSYTAYYGYTF. CDR3 DNA (partial): TGTGCCAGCAGTTACACAGCCTACTATGGC.

In the case of this clone: The read terminates 3 residues ahead of where the CDR3 ends, so the germline J gene completes it. The gene calls are TRBV20-1 and TRBJ2-7; 10 nucleotides align to TRBD2. V trimming: 6 bases; J trimming: 4 bases; junction bases outside the gene matches: 12. The CDR3 has 15 residues. Germline V gives CDR1 DFQATT, CDR2 SNEGSKA (reference sequence). This CDR3 reads CSALNGLAESYEQYF. The DNA read from the CDR3 is TGCAGTGCCCTTAACGGACTAGCGGAGTCATACGAG.

For this clone: The observed sequence ends 3 residues before the CDR3 terminus, with the missing tail filled in from the germline J gene. The V gene is TRBV7-2, the J gene TRBJ2-5, with 7 bases identical to TRBD1. Looked up from germline, CDR1 is SGHTA and CDR2 is FQGNSA. The CDR3 contains 13 residues. V gave up 5 bases and J gave up 4 bases; unmatched junction bases: 4. The CDR3: CASSQGVRETQYF. The CDR3 DNA, read in part, is TGTGCCAGCAGCCAGGGGGTCAGAGAGACC.

Concerning this clone: The read ends 3 residues shy of where the CDR3 ends; the end is completed using the germline J gene. The J gene is TRBJ2-3, the V gene TRBV5-1; 11 bases line up with TRBD2. Germline V lookup: CDR1 SGHRS, CDR2 YFSETQ. The CDR3 sequence is 18 residues long. The V and J ends lost 1 base and 1 base, in that order; junction bases with no gene match: 8. CDR3 protein: CASSLPSGGRFGTDTQYF. The CDR3 DNA, read in part, is TGCGCCAGCAGCTTGCCTAGCGGGGGGCGATTTGGCACAGATACG.

Worth noting for this clone: Read sequence stops 3 residues before the CDR3 end, and the germline J gene provides the missing end. The chain carries TRBV28 and TRBJ2-7, with 8 bases matching TRBD1. This CDR3 has 13 amino acids. The germline gives CDR1 MDHEN, CDR2 SYDVKM. V dropped 4 bases and J dropped 6; count of bases not matched to a gene: 5. The sequenced CDR3 bases are TGTGCCAGCAGTTCGGGGGACAGGATCGAG. Translating it yields CASSSGDRIE. The full-length CDR3 reads as CASSSGDRIEQYF.

Worth noting for this clone: From the germline J gene comes the end of the CDR3, since the read stops 3 residues before it. V and J are TRBV18 and TRBJ1-5, with 9 bases matching TRBD1. J gave up 2 bases and V 5 bases, and 4 bases lay outside the gene matches. The CDR3 loop spans 15 amino acids. From germline, CDR1 is KGHSH and CDR2 LQKENI. The CDR3 reads CASSADRGGNQPQHF. Incomplete CDR3 DNA: TGTGCCAGCTCAGCGGACAGGGGTGGCAATCAGCCC.